Sequencing of this T cell receptor (beta chain) was carried out in a study of beta chain features in type 1 diabetes. General observations from the study: Among all four CD4+ subsets, Type 1 diabetes patients had TCRB CDR3s that were moderately but significantly shorter.

Every bit of the isolated RNA underwent reverse transcription, so sequencing read expressed TCRB transcripts. Average reads for naive, central memory and regulatory T cell samples were about 3.57 million. TCRdb's table, derived via immunoSEQ multiplex PCR, lists solely in-frame clones and lacks some. The sample includes 95,000 to 150,000 clones, approximately 16% seen only once; the top ten take under 2.5%. With respect to this clone: Its antigen is not known.

Losses at the gene ends were 4 bases for V and 6 bases for J; bases not matched to a gene: 4. The CDR3 is made up of 14 amino acids. CDR1 and CDR2 from the germline V gene are SEHNR and FQNEAQ (reference sequence). Sequencing was carried out using central memory CD4+ T cells from blood. The receptor comes from a man aged 25 to 45 with type 1 diabetes. This chain connects TRBV7-9 to TRBJ2-5; 11 bases map to TRBD1. CDR3 coding DNA: TGTGCCAGCAGCTCAGGACAGGGGGCGAAGACCCAGTACTTC. Encoded protein: CASSSGQGAKTQYF.